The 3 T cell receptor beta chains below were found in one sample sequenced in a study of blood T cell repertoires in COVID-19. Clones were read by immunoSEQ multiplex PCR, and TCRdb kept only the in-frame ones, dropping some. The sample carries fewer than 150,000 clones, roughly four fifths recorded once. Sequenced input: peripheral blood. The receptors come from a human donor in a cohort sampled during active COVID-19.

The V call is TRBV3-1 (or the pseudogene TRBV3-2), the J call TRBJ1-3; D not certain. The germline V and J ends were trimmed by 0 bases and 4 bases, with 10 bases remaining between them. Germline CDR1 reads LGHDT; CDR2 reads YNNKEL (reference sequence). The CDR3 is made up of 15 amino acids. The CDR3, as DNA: TGTGCCAGCAGCCAAGACGCAACAGCAGGAAACACCATATATTTT. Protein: CASSQDATAGNTIYF.

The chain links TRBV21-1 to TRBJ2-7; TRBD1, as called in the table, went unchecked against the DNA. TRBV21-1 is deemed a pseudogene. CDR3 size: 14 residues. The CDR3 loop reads CASSRGTGVPEQYF. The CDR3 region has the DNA TGTGCCAGCAGCAGAGGGACAGGGGTCCCCGAGCAGTACTTC.

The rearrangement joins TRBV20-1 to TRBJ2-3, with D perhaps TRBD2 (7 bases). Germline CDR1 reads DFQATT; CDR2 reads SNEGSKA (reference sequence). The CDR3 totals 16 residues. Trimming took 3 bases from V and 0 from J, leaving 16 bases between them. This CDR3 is CSASGWGGASTDTQYF. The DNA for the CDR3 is TGCAGTGCTAGTGGATGGGGGGGGGCTAGCACAGATACGCAGTATTTT.